This T cell receptor (beta chain) was profiled in a study of T cell responses to AZD1222 COVID-19 vaccine. Notes on the study in general: Spike-wide coverage was observed for vaccine-associated CD4 TCRs, with dominant responses at 160-218 and 743-854. White British donors predominated, females outnumbered males, and clonal diversity was possibly underestimated. As reported, nearly half of all spike-specific TCRs target variant regions that are unmutated. Seropositivity was recorded at baseline in only 6 or 7 AZD1222 recipients.

Libraries were prepared by immunoSEQ multiplex PCR; TCRdb keeps only in-frame clonotypes and omits some of them. The repertoire holds more than 95,000 clones, with around 84% as singletons. V was clipped by 3 bases and J by 0 bases, with 15 bases between them. The CDR3 is made up of 16 amino acids. Germline values: CDR1 SGHRS, CDR2 YFSETQ. As regards this clone: Its antigen is still unknown.

The chain carries TRBV5-1 and TRBJ1-1; D perhaps matches TRBD1 (6 bases). The TCR comes from an adult who received the AZD1222 COVID-19 vaccine. The material was peripheral blood, obtained 28 days after the second AZD1222 dose. The CDR3 DNA is TGCGCCAGCAGCTGGGGGACAACGAGGGTGAACACTGAAGCTTTCTTT. Its translation is CASSWGTTRVNTEAFF.